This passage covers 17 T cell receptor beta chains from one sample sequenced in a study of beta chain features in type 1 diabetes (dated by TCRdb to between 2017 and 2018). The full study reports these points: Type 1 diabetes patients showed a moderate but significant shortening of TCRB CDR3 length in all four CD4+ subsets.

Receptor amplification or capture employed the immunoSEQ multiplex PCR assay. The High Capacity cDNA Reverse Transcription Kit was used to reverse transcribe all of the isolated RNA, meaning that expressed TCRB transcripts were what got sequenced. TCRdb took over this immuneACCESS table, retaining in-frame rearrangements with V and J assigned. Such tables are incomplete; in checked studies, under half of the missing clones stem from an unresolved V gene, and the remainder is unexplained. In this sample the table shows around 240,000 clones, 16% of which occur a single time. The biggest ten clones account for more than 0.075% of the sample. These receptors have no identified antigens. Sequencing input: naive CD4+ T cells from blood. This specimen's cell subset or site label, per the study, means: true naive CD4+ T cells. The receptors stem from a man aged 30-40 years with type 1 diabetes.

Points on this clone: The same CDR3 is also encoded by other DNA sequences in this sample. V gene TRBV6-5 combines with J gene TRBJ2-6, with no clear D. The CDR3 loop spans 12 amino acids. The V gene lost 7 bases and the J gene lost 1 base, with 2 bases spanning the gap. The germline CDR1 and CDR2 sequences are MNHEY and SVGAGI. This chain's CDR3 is CASTSGANVLTF. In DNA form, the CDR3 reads TGTGCCAGCACATCTGGGGCCAACGTCCTGACTTTC.

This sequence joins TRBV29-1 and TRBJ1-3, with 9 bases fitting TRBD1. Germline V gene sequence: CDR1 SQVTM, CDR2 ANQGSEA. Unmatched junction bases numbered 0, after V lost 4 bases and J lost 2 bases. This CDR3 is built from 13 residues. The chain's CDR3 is CSVGTGAGNTIYF. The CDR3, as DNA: TGCAGCGTTGGGACAGGGGCTGGAAACACCATATATTTT.

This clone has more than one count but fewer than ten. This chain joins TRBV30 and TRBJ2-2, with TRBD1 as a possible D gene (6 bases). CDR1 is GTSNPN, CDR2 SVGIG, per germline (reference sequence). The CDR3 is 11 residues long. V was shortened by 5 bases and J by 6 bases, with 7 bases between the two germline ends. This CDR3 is CAWGGAGELFF. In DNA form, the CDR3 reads TGTGCCTGGGGGGGCGCCGGGGAGCTGTTTTTT.

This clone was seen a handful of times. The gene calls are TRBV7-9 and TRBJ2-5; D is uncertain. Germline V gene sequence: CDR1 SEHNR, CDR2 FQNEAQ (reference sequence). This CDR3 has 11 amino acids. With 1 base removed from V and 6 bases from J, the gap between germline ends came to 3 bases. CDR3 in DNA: TGTGCCAGCAGCTTAGAAAAGACCCAGTACTTC. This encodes CASSLEKTQYF.

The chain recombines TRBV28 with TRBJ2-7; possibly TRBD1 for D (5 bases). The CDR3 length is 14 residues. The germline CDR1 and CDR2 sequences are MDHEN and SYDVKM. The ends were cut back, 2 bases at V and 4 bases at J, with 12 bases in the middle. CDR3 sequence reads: CASSLRQFTYEQYF. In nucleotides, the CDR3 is TGTGCCAGCAGTTTAAGACAGTTTACATACGAGCAGTACTTC.

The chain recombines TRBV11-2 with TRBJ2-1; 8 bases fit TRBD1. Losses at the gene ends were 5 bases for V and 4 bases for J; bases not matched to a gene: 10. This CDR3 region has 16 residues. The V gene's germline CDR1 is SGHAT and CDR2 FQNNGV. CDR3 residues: CASSPGPGQDYNEQFF. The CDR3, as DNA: TGTGCCAGCAGCCCCGGACCGGGACAGGATTACAATGAGCAGTTCTTC.

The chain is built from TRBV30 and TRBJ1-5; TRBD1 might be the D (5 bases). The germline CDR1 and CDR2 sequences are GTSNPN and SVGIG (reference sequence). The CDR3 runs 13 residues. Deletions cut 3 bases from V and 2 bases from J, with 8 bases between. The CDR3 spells CAWRRGGNQPQHF. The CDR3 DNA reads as TGTGCCTGGAGGAGAGGGGGCAATCAGCCCCAGCATTTT.

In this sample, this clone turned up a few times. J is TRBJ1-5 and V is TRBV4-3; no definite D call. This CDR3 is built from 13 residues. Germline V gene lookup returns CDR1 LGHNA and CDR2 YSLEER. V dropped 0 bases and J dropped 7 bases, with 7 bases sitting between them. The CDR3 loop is CASSQELGQPQHF. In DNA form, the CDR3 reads TGCGCCAGCAGCCAAGAGCTGGGACAGCCCCAGCATTTT.

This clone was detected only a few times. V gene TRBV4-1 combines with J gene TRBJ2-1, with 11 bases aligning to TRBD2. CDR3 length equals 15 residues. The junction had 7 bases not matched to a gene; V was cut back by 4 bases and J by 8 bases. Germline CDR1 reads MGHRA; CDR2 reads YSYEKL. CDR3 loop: CASSLLLAGAHEQFF. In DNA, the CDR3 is TGCGCCAGCAGCCTACTACTAGCGGGAGCTCATGAGCAGTTCTTC.

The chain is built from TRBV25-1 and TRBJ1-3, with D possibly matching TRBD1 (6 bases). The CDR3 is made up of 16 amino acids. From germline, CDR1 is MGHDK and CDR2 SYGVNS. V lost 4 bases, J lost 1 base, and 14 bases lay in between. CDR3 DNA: TGTGCCAGCAGTGGGGCCTGGACAGCTTCTGGAAACACCATATATTTT. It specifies CASSGAWTASGNTIYF.

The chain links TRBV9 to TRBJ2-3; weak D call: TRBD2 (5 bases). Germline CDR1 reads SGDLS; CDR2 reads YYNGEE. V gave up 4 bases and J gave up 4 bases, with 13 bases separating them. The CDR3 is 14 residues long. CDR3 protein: CASSPLGESDTQYF. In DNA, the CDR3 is TGTGCCAGCAGCCCTCTCGGGGAGTCAGATACGCAGTATTTT.

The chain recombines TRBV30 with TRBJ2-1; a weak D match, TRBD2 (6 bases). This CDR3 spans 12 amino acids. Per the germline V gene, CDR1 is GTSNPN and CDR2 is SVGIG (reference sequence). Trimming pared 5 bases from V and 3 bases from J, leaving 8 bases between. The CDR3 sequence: CAWSGSYNEQFF. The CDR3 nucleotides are TGTGCCTGGTCCGGGAGCTACAATGAGCAGTTCTTC.

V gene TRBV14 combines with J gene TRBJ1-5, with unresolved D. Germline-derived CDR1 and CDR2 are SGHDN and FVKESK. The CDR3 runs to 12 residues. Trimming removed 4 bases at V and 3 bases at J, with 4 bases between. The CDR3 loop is CASSRHNQPQHF. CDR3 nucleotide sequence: TGTGCCAGCAGCCGGCACAATCAGCCCCAGCATTTT. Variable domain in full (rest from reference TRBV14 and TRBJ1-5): EAGVTQFPSHSVIEKGQTVTLRCDPISGHDNLYWYRRVMGKEIKFLLHFVKESKQDESGMPNNRFLAERTGGTYSTLKVQPAELEDSGVYFCASSRHNQPQHFGDGTRLSIL.

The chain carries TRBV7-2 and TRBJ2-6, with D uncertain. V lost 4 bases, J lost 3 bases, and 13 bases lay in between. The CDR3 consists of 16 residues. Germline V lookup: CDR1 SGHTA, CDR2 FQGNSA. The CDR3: CASSSLLGVGANVLTF. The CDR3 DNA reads TGTGCCAGCAGCTCCCTTTTGGGCGTTGGGGCCAACGTCCTGACTTTC.

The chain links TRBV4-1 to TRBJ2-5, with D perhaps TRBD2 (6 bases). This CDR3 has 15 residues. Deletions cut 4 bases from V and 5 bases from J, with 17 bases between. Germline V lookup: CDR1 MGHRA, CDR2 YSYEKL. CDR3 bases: TGCGCCAGCAGCCCCCGAGGCGGGGTCGGGGAGACCCAGTACTTC. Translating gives CASSPRGGVGETQYF.

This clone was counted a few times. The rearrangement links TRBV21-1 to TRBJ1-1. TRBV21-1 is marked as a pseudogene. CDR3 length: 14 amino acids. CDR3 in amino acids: CASSRAHRGTEAFF. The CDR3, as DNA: TGTGCCAGCAGCAGGGCCCACCGGGGCACTGAAGCTTTCTTT.

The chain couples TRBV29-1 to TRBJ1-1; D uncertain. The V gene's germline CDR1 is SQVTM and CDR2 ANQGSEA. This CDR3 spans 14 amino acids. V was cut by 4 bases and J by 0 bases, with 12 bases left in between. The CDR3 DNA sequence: TGCAGCGTTGGCGTAGAACCCATGAACACTGAAGCTTTCTTT. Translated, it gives CSVGVEPMNTEAFF. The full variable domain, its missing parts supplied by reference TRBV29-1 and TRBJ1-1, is SAVISQKPSRDICQRGTSLTIQCQVDSQVTMMFWYRQQPGQSLTLIATANQGSEATYESGFVIDKFPISRPNLTFSTLTVSNMSPEDSSIYLCSVGVEPMNTEAFFGQGTRLTVV.